A single sample gave rise to the 25 T cell receptor beta chains below, sequenced in a study of vaccination and CD4 T cells after COVID-19. Treatment of the sample: roughly 11-day PBMC culture with coronavirus spike peptide pools or control peptides (ViraFEST assay). The antigens for these receptors are not known. Oncomine TCR Beta short-read sequencing was applied to DNA from cultured CD4+ T cells. TCRdb analysed the PCR reads with MiXCR anew, one entry per CDR3 protein. The sample shows 13,000 to 15,000 distinct CDR3 sequences, about 25% of them seen only once. The material sequenced was CD4+ T cells from blood, cultured in vitro. All receptors derive from a human donor who had recovered from COVID-19.

The chain employs TRBV7-9 and TRBJ1-4; 9 nucleotides agree with TRBD1. V shed 5 bases, J shed 7 bases, and the junction held 8 bases outside the gene matches. CDR1 and CDR2 (germline): SEHNR, FQNEAQ (reference sequence). CDR3 length: 15 amino acids. The CDR3 loop reads CASSPWDREGEKLFF. Here the CDR3 DNA reads TGTGCCAGCAGCCCCTGGGACAGGGAGGGTGAAAAACTGTTTTTT.

This clonotype was seen a few times. V is TRBV6-2 or TRBV6-3 and J is TRBJ1-1; no clear D gene. The CDR3 extends over 12 amino acids. The germline V and J ends were trimmed by 8 bases and 1 base, with 8 bases remaining between them. The germline CDR1 and CDR2 sequences are MNHEY and SVGEGT. CDR3 nucleotides: TGTGCCAGCGGGAACTGGAACACTGAAGCTTTCTTT. Its translation is CASGNWNTEAFF.

The J gene is TRBJ1-1, the V gene TRBV12-3 or TRBV12-4, with D unclear. V lost 3 bases, J lost 4 bases, and 12 bases lay in between. This CDR3 region has 14 residues. In DNA form, the CDR3 reads TGTGCCAGCAGTTTTGGCGGCGGATTCACTGAAGCTTTCTTT. Translation: CASSFGGGFTEAFF.

The chain combines TRBV20-1 with TRBJ2-5, with D perhaps being TRBD1 or TRBD2 (6 bases each). Germline CDR1 and CDR2: DFQATT and SNEGSKA (reference sequence). The CDR3 runs 13 residues. The germline V and J ends were trimmed by 2 bases and 2 bases, with 9 bases remaining between them. Written as DNA, the CDR3 is TGCAGTGCTAGACGGGGGCCGCAAGAGACCCAGTACTTC. Its translation is CSARRGPQETQYF.

The V and J genes are TRBV20-1 and TRBJ2-4; D possibly corresponds to TRBD2 (6 bases). Looked up from germline, CDR1 is DFQATT and CDR2 is SNEGSKA (reference sequence). CDR3 length equals 16 residues. Trimming shortened V by 3 bases and J by 5 bases, and 20 bases separated the two germline ends. The CDR3: CSARKAGRSFENIQYF. CDR3 DNA: TGCAGTGCTAGGAAAGCGGGCAGGAGTTTTGAAAACATTCAGTACTTC.

The chain employs TRBV30 and TRBJ2-3, with TRBD2 matching over 11 bases. V lost 3 bases and J lost 6; bases outside the gene matches: 8. This CDR3 has 15 amino acids. In germline, CDR1 is GTSNPN, CDR2 SVGIG (reference sequence). The CDR3 loop reads CAWSLSGGAGDTQYF. The DNA of the CDR3 is TGTGCCTGGAGCCTTAGCGGGGGGGCCGGGGATACGCAGTATTTT.

In this sample, this clonotype turned up a few times. The chain combines TRBV2 with TRBJ2-7; D is possibly TRBD2 (5 bases). Germline V lookup: CDR1 SNHLY, CDR2 FYNNEI. The CDR3 has 14 amino acids. Trimming removed 7 bases from V and 1 base from J, with 14 bases in between. The CDR3 sequence is CASTERWLSYEQYF. CDR3 DNA sequence: TGTGCCAGCACGGAGCGGTGGTTATCCTACGAGCAGTACTTC.

The chain has TRBV18 and TRBJ2-7; TRBD2 might be the D (6 bases). Germline lookup yields CDR1 KGHSH and CDR2 LQKENI. The CDR3 length is 16 residues. Trimming removed 6 bases at V and 0 bases at J, with 18 bases between. The CDR3 region has the DNA TGTGCCAGCTCCCGTACCCCGGGGGTAAGCTCCTACGAGCAGTACTTC. Translated, it gives CASSRTPGVSSYEQYF.

This clonotype rates as medium-sized. The genes are TRBV6-1 and TRBJ1-2; 9 bases line up with TRBD1. The J segment lost 2 bases and the V segment lost 7 bases, leaving 2 bases of the junction unmatched. In germline, CDR1 is MNHNS, CDR2 SASEGT. The CDR3 totals 13 residues. CDR3 in amino acids: CASIGQGNYGYTF. The CDR3 DNA is TGTGCCAGCATCGGACAGGGGAACTATGGCTACACCTTC.

The chain joins TRBV23-1 to TRBJ1-2, with a possible D match to TRBD1 (6 bases). TRBV23-1 is known as an ORF, though its function is uncertain. The CDR3 sequence is 17 residues long. Trimming stripped 6 bases from V and 3 bases from J, with 23 bases between. The CDR3 region has the DNA TGCGCCAGCAGCCGAAACCGGGACAAAGTAAAGGACTATGGCTACACCTTC. As protein: CASSRNRDKVKDYGYTF.

The V call is TRBV4-2, the J call TRBJ2-3; 10 positions match TRBD2. With V trimmed by 4 bases and J by 4 bases, 5 bases remained unmatched. Germline V CDR1 and CDR2: LGHNA, YNFKEQ. The CDR3 is 15 residues long. The CDR3 loop reads CASSPSGGGADTQYF. The CDR3 bases are TGTGCCAGCAGCCCCAGCGGGGGGGGGGCAGATACGCAGTATTTT.

The V call is TRBV6-1, the J call TRBJ2-5, with D perhaps TRBD2 (6 bases). Trimming removed 6 bases from V and 5 bases from J, with 16 bases in between. Germline CDR1 and CDR2: MNHNS and SASEGT. The CDR3 consists of 14 residues. The CDR3 DNA sequence: TGTGCCAGCAGAGCGCGCGGGGCTGGGGAGACCCAGTACTTC. The encoded protein is CASRARGAGETQYF.

The chain is built from TRBV2 and TRBJ2-1; 7 nucleotides align to TRBD1. The CDR3 is 11 residues long. The V segment lost 4 bases and the J segment 15 bases; nucleotides outside the gene matches: 6. CDR1 is SNHLY, CDR2 FYNNEI, per germline. CDR3 residues: CASSAPGQPFF. The CDR3 DNA is TGTGCCAGCAGTGCCCCGGGACAGCCGTTCTTC.

This clonotype was recorded a few times. V gene TRBV6-1 combines with J gene TRBJ1-2; D is unresolved. Trimming pared 6 bases from V and 3 bases from J, leaving 20 bases between. From germline, CDR1 is MNHNS and CDR2 SASEGT. The CDR3 is 16 amino acids. The CDR3 DNA reads TGTGCCAGCAGCCGGGGTGACGTGGCTTACGACTATGGCTACACCTTC. Its translation: CASSRGDVAYDYGYTF.

This chain joins TRBV19 and TRBJ1-5, with D uncertain. The CDR3 loop spans 14 amino acids. V lost 10 bases, J lost 4 bases, and 17 bases lay in between. Germline CDR1 reads LNHDA; CDR2 reads SQIVND (reference sequence). CDR3 DNA: TGTGCCACCCGCGATGGGGTAATTAATCAGCCCCAGCATTTT. Its protein product is CATRDGVINQPQHF.

A note on this clonotype: Mismatch with germline at one junction end may stem from a read error. J is TRBJ1-2 and V is TRBV6-2 or TRBV6-3; 9 positions agree with TRBD1. The CDR3 has 16 amino acids. Germline CDR1 and CDR2: MNHEY and SVGEGT. CDR3 amino acids: CAGRGQGSEINYGYTF. The CDR3 nucleotides are TGTGCCGGCAGGGGACAGGGAAGCGAGATTAACTATGGCTACACCTTC.

The chain uses TRBV5-1 and TRBJ1-2; 10 bases align to TRBD1. The CDR3 loop spans 16 amino acids. Germline V gene sequence: CDR1 SGHRS, CDR2 YFSETQ. V shed 3 bases, J shed 2 bases, and the junction held 7 bases outside the gene matches. The CDR3 sequence: CASSSLPGQGNYGYTF. The CDR3, as DNA: TGCGCCAGCAGCTCTCTCCCGGGACAGGGGAACTATGGCTACACCTTC.

The V gene is TRBV30, the J gene TRBJ1-3; D remains unclear. V was pared by 6 bases and J by 0 bases, with 6 bases between. This CDR3 is 12 amino acids long. Per the germline V gene, CDR1 is GTSNPN and CDR2 is SVGIG (reference sequence). The DNA for the CDR3 is TGTGCCTGCGGAAGCTCTGGAAACACCATATATTTT. This encodes CACGSSGNTIYF.

Here the CDR3 DNA reads TGTGCCAGCAGTATACAGGGCTATGGCTACACCTTC. Protein: CASSIQGYGYTF. This chain uses TRBV12-3 or TRBV12-4 with TRBJ1-2, with a possible D match to TRBD1 (6 bases). The CDR3 is 12 amino acids. The V gene lost 5 bases and the J gene lost 4 bases, with 8 bases spanning the gap.

The chain links TRBV19 to TRBJ1-2; 7 bases line up with TRBD1. V was clipped by 5 bases and J by 3 bases; unmatched bases: 9. The CDR3 is 15 residues long. From germline, CDR1 is LNHDA and CDR2 SQIVND (reference sequence). CDR3 sequence: CASSFRTGVDYGYTF. Here the CDR3 DNA reads TGTGCCAGTAGTTTTCGTACAGGGGTGGACTATGGCTACACCTTC.

This rearrangement joins TRBV11-3 to TRBJ1-2; 7 positions match TRBD1. The V gene end was trimmed by 1 base and the J gene end by 8 bases; junction bases not matched to a gene: 7. CDR1 SGHNT and CDR2 YENEEA come from the germline V gene. The CDR3 has 14 residues. DNA for the CDR3: TGTGCCAGCAGCTTAGTAACAGGGGAGGAAGGCTACACCTTC. It encodes CASSLVTGEEGYTF.

This sequence joins TRBV10-3 and TRBJ2-5; TRBD2 matches at 10 bases. Germline assignment: CDR1 ENHRY and CDR2 SYGVKD. V was clipped by 2 bases and J by 2 bases; unmatched bases: 11. The CDR3 has 18 amino acids. The CDR3 loop reads CAISEGTSARGQQETQYF. CDR3 DNA sequence: TGTGCCATCAGTGAGGGGACTAGCGCCCGCGGGCAACAAGAGACCCAGTACTTC.

This chain joins TRBV7-8 and TRBJ1-2, with D maybe TRBD1 (5 bases). Germline CDR1 SGHVS, CDR2 FQNEAQ. Trimming cost V 0 bases and J 6 bases, with 8 bases left between them. The CDR3 is made up of 13 amino acids. This chain's CDR3 is CASSLAGQNGYTF. The CDR3 DNA reads TGTGCCAGCAGCTTAGCGGGGCAGAATGGCTACACCTTC.

This clonotype has just a few counts. The V and J genes are TRBV27 and TRBJ1-2; TRBD1 matches at 8 bases. CDR1 and CDR2 from the germline V gene are MNHEY and SMNVEV (reference sequence). V was pared by 6 bases and J by 6 bases, with 12 bases of the junction left unmatched. CDR3 size: 15 residues. In DNA, the CDR3 is TGTGCCAGCAGAACCTTCAGGGGGCCTGGAGATGGCTACACCTTC. Translating gives CASRTFRGPGDGYTF.

The V gene is TRBV12-3 or TRBV12-4, the J gene TRBJ1-3; D is perhaps TRBD1 (5 bases). The CDR3 covers 15 residues. Trimming took 3 bases from V and 3 from J, leaving 12 bases between them. The CDR3 sequence: CASSFYRGSGNTIYF. The CDR3 DNA reads TGTGCCAGCAGTTTTTATCGGGGCAGTGGAAACACCATATATTTT.